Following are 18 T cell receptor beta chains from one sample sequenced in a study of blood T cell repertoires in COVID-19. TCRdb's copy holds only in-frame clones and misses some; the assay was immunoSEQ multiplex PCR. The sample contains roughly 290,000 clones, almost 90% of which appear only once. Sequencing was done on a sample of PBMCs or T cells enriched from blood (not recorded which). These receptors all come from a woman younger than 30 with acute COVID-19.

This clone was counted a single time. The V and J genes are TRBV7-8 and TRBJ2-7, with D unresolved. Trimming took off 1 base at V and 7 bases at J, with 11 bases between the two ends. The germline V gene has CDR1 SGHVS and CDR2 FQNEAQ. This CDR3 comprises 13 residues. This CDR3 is CASSLVTVQEQYF. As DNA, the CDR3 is TGTGCCAGCAGCTTAGTAACAGTTCAGGAGCAGTACTTC.

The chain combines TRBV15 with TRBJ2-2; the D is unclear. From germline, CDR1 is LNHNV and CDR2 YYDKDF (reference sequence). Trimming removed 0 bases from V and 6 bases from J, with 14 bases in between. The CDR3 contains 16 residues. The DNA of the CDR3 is TGTGCCACCAGCAGAGATCCCAGAACCGTCGCCGGGGAGCTGTTTTTT. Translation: CATSRDPRTVAGELFF. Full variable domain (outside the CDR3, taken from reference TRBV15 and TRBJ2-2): DAMVIQNPRYQVTQFGKPVTLSCSQTLNHNVMYWYQQKSSQAPKLLFHYYDKDFNNEADTPDNFQSRRPNTSFCFLDIRSPGLGDTAMYLCATSRDPRTVAGELFFGEGSRLTVL.

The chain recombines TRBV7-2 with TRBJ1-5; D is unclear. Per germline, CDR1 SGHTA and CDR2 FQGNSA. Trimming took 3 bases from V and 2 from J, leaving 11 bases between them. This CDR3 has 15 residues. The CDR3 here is CASSFSLQGNQPQHF. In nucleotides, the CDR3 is TGTGCCAGCAGCTTTAGTTTGCAGGGCAATCAGCCCCAGCATTTT.

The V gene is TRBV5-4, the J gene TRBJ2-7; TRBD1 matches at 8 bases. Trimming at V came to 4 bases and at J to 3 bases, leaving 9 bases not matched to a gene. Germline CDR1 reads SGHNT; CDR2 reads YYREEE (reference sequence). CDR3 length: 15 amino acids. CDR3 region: CASSNRDRRIYEQYF. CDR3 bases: TGTGCCAGCAGCAACCGGGACAGGAGAATCTACGAGCAGTACTTC. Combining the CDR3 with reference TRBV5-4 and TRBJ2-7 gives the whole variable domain ETGVTQSPTHLIKTRGQQVTLRCSSQSGHNTVSWYQQALGQGPQFIFQYYREEENGRGNFPPRFSGLQFPNYSSELNVNALELDDSALYLCASSNRDRRIYEQYFGPGTRLTVT.

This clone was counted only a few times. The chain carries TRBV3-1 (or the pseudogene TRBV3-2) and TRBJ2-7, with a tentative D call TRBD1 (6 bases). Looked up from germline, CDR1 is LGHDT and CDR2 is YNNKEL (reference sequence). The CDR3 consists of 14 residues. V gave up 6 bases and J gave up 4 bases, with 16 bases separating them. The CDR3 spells CASRRRQAPYEQYF. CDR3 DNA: TGTGCCAGCAGAAGGCGACAGGCGCCGTACGAGCAGTACTTC.

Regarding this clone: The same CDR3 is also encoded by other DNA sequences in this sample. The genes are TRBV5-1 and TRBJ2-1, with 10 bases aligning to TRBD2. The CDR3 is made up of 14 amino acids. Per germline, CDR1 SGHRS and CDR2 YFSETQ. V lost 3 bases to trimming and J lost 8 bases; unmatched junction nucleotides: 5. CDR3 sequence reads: CASSSSSGSYEQFF. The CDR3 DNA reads TGCGCCAGCAGCTCCTCTAGCGGGAGCTATGAGCAGTTCTTC.

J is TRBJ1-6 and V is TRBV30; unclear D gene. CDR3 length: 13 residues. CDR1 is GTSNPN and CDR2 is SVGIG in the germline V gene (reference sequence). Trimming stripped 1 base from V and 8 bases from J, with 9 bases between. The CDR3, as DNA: TGTGCCTGGAGTGAGGACTGGGATTCACCCCTCCACTTT. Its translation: CAWSEDWDSPLHF.

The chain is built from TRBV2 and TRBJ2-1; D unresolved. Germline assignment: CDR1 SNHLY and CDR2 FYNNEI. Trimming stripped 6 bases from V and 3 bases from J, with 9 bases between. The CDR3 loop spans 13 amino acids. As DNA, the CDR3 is TGTGCCAGCAGCTACCAAAACTACAATGAGCAGTTCTTC. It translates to CASSYQNYNEQFF.

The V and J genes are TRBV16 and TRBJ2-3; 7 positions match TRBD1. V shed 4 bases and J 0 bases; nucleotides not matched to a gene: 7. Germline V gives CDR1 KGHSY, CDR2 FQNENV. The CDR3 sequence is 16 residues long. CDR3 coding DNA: TGTGCCAGCAGCCGAGACTACAGGGGAAGCACAGATACGCAGTATTTT. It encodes CASSRDYRGSTDTQYF.

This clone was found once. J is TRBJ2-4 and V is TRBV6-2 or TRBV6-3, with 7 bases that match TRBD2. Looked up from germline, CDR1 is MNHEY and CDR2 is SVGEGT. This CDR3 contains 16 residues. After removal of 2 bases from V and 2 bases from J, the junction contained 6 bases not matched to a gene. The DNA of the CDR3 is TGTGCCAGCAGTTACCGGGGAGGGGTAACCAAAAACATTCAGTACTTC. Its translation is CASSYRGGVTKNIQYF.

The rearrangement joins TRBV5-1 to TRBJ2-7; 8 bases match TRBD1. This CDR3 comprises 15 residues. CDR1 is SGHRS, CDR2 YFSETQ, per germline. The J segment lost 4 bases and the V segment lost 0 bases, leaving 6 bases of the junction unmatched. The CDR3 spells CASSLGAGGSYEQYF. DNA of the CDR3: TGCGCCAGCAGCTTGGGGGCAGGGGGCTCGTACGAGCAGTACTTC.

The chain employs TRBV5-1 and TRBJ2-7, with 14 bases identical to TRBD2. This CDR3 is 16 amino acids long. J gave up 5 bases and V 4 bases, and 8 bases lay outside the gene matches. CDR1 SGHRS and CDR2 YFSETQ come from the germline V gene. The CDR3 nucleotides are TGCGCCAGCAGCCCGCCGGGACTAGCGGGAGTCCACGAGCAGTACTTC. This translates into CASSPPGLAGVHEQYF.

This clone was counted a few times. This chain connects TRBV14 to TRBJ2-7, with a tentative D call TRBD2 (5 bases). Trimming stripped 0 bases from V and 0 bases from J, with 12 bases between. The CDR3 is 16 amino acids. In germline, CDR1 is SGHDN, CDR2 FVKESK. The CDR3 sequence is CASSQDPAEYSYEQYF. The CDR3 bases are TGTGCCAGCAGCCAAGACCCAGCGGAGTACTCCTACGAGCAGTACTTC.

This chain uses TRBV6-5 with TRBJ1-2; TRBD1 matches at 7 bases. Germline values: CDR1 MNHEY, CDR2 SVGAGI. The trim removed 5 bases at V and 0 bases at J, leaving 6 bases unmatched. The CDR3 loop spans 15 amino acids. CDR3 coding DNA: TGTGCCAGCAGTAAAACAGGGGTAGCTAACTATGGCTACACCTTC. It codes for CASSKTGVANYGYTF.

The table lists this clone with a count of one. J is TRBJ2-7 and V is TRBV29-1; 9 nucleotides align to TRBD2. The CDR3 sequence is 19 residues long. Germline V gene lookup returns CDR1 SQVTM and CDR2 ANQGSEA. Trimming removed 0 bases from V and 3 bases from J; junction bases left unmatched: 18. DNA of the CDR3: TGCAGCGTTGAAGATCCCCGGGGTAGCGGGAGTTCGATAGGCTACGAGCAGTACTTC. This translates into CSVEDPRGSGSSIGYEQYF.

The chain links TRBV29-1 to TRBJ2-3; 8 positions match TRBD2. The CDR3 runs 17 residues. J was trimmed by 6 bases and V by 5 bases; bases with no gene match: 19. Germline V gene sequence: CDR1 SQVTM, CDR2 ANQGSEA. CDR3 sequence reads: CSVSPSSTSGDSDTQYF. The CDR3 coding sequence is TGCAGCGTTTCCCCGTCGTCCACTAGCGGCGATTCGGATACGCAGTATTTT.

Here the CDR3 reads CASSLYPQGKGQPQHF. In DNA form, the CDR3 reads TGTGCCAGCAGCTTATATCCCCAGGGAAAGGGTCAGCCCCAGCATTTT. The chain combines TRBV7-2 with TRBJ1-5; tentative D call: TRBD1 (5 bases). Germline assignment: CDR1 SGHTA and CDR2 FQGNSA. This CDR3 has 16 residues. Trimming removed 2 bases at V and 6 bases at J, with 17 bases between.

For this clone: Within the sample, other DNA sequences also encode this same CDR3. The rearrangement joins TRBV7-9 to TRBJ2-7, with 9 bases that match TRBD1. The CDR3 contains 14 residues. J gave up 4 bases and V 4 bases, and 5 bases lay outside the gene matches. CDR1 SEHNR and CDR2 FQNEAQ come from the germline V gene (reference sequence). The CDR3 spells CASSSPGQGYEQYF. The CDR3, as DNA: TGTGCCAGCAGCTCGCCGGGACAGGGTTACGAGCAGTACTTC.